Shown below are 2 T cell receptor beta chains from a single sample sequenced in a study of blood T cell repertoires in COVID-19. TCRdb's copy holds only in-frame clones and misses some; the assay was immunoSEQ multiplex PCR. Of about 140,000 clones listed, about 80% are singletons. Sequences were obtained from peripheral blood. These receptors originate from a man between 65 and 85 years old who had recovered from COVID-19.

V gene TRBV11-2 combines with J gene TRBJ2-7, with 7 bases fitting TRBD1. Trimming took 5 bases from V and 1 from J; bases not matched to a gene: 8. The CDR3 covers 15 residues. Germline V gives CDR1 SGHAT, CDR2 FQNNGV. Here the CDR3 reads CASSQPGTDSYEQYF. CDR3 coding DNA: TGTGCCAGCAGCCAACCCGGGACAGATTCCTACGAGCAGTACTTC.

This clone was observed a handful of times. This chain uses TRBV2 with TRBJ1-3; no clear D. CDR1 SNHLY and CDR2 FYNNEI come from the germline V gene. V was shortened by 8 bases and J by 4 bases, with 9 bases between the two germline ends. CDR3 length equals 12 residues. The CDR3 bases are TGTGCCAGCGCGGGAGGGGGAAACACCATATATTTT. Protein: CASAGGGNTIYF.